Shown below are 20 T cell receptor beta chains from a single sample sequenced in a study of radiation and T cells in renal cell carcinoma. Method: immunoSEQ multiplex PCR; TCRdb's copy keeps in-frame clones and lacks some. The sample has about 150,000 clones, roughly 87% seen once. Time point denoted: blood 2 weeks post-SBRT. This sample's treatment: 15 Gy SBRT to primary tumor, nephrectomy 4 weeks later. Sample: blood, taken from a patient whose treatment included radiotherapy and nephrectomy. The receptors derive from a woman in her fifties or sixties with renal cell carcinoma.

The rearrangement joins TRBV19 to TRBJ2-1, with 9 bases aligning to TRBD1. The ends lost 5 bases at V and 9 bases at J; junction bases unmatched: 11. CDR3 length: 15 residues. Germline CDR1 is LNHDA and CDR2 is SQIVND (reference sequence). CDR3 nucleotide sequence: TGTGCCAGTAGTGTCCCCGGGACAGGGAGTCGTGAGCAGTTCTTC. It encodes CASSVPGTGSREQFF.

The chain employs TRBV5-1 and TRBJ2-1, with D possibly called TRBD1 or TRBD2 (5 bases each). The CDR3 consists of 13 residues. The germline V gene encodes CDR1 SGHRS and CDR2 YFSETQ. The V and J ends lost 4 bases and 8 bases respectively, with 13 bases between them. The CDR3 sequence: CASSPTRGYEQFF. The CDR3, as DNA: TGCGCCAGCAGCCCAACTCGGGGCTATGAGCAGTTCTTC. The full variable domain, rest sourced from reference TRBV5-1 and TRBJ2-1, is KAGVTQTPRYLIKTRGQQVTLSCSPISGHRSVSWYQQTPGQGLQFLFEYFSETQRNKGNFPGRFSGRQFSNSRSEMNVSTLELGDSALYLCASSPTRGYEQFFGPGTRLTVL.

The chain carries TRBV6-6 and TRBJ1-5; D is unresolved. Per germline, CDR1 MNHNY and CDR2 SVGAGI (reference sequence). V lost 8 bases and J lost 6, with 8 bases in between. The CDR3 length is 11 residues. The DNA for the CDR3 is TGTGCCAGCGGCCCCAGTCAGCCCCAGCATTTT. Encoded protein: CASGPSQPQHF.

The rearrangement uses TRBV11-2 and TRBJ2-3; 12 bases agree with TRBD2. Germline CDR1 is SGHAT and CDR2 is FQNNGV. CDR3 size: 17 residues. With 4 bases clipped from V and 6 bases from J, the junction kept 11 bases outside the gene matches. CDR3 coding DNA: TGTGCCAGCAGCTCCAAAGTGGCTAGCGGGGGGGTTGATACGCAGTATTTT. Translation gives CASSSKVASGGVDTQYF.

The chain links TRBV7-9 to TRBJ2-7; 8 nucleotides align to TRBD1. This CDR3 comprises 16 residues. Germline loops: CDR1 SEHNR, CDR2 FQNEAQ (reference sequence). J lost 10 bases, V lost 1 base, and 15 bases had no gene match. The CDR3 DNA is TGTGCCAGCAGCTTAGTGGCCGGGACAGGCTCGATCCCACAGTACTTC. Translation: CASSLVAGTGSIPQYF.

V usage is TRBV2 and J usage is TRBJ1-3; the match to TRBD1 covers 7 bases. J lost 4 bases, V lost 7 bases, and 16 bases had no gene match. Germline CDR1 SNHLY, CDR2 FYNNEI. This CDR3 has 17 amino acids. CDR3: CASTEGRGRFGGNTIYF. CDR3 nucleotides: TGTGCCAGCACCGAGGGGAGGGGGCGCTTTGGAGGAAACACCATATATTTT.

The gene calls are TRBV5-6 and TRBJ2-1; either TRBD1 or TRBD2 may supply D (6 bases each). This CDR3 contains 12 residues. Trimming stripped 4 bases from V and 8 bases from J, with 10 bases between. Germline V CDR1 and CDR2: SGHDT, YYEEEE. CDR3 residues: CASSQRGDEQFF. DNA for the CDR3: TGTGCCAGCAGCCAAAGGGGGGATGAGCAGTTCTTC.

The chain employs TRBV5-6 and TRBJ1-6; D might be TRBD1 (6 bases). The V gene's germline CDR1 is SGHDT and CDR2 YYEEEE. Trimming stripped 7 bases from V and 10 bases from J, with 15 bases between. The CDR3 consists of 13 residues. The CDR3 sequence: CASSGGPMSPLHF. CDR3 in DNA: TGTGCCAGCTCTGGGGGGCCCATGTCACCCCTCCACTTT.

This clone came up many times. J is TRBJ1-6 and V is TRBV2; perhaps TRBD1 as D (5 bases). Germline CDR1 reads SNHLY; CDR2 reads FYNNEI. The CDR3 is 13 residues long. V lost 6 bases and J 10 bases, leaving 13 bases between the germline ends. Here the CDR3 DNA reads TGTGCCAGCAGACGATTAACAGGATCACCCCTCCACTTT. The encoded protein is CASRRLTGSPLHF. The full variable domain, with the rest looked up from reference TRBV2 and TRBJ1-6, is EPEVTQTPSHQVTQMGQEVILRCVPISNHLYFYWYRQILGQKVEFLVSFYNNEISEKSEIFDDQFSVERPDGSNFTLKIRSTKLEDSAMYFCASRRLTGSPLHFGNGTRLTVT.

CDR3: CASSVGGQGSSYEQYF. Written as DNA, the CDR3 is TGTGCCAGCAGCGTAGGGGGACAGGGAAGCTCCTACGAGCAGTACTTC. The chain employs TRBV9 and TRBJ2-7; 9 bases line up with TRBD1. The trim removed 0 bases at V and 0 bases at J, leaving 4 bases unmatched. Germline V gene data show CDR1 as SGDLS and CDR2 as YYNGEE. The CDR3 length is 16 residues.

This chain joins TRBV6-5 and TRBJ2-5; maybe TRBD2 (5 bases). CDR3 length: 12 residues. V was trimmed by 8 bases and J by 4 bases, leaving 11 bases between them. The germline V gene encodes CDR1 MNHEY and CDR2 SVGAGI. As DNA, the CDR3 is TGTGCCAGCGGAGGTCTGACAGAGACCCAGTACTTC. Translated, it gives CASGGLTETQYF.

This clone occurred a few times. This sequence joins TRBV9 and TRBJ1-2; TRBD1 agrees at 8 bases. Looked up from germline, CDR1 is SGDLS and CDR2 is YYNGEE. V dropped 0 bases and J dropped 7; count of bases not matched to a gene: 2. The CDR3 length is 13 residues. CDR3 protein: CASSVAGTGGYTF. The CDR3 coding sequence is TGTGCCAGCAGCGTAGCCGGGACAGGTGGCTACACCTTC.

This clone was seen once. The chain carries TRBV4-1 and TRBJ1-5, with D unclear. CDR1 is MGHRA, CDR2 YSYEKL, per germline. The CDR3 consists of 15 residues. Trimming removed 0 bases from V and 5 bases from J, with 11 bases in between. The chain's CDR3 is CASSQENRGDQPQHF. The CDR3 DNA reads TGCGCCAGCAGCCAAGAAAATCGGGGAGATCAGCCCCAGCATTTT.

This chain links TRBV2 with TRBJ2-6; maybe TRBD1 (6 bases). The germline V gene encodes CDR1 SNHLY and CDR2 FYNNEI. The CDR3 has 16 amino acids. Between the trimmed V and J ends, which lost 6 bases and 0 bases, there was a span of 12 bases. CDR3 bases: TGTGCCAGCAGCGCCGACAGGAGCTCTGGGGCCAACGTCCTGACTTTC. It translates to CASSADRSSGANVLTF.

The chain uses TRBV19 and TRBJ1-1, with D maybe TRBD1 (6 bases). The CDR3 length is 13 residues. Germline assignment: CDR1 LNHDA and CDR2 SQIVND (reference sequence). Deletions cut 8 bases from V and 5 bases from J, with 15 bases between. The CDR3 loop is CASSGAGVTEAFF. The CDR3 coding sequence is TGTGCCAGTTCCGGGGCAGGGGTAACTGAAGCTTTCTTT.

CDR3 sequence (DNA): TGCGCCAGCAGTGAGTCCGGGACAGGGTCCTACGAGCAGTACTTC. The encoded protein is CASSESGTGSYEQYF. The rearrangement links TRBV10-1 to TRBJ2-7, with 9 positions matching TRBD1. The CDR3 runs 15 residues. V gave up 0 bases and J gave up 1 base; unmatched junction bases: 1. Germline CDR1 reads WNHNN; CDR2 reads SYGVQD (reference sequence).

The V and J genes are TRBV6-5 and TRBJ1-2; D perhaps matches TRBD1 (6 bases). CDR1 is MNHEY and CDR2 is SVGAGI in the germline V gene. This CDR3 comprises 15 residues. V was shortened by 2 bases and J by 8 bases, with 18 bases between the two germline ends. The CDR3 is CASSYGRGASRGYTF. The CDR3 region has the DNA TGTGCCAGCAGTTACGGGCGGGGGGCTTCTCGGGGCTACACCTTC.

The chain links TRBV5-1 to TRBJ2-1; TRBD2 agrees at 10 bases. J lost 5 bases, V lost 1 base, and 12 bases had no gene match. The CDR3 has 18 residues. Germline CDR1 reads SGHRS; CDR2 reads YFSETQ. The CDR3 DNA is TGCGCCAGCAGCTTGTCGGCTAGCGGGGGCCCCGCACACAATGAGCAGTTCTTC. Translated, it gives CASSLSASGGPAHNEQFF.

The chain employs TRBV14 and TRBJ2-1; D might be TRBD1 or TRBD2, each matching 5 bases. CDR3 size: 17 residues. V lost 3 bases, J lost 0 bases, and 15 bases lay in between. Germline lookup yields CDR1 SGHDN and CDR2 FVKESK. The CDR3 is CASSQHRDLYSYNEQFF. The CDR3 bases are TGTGCCAGCAGCCAGCACCGGGACCTCTACTCCTACAATGAGCAGTTCTTC.

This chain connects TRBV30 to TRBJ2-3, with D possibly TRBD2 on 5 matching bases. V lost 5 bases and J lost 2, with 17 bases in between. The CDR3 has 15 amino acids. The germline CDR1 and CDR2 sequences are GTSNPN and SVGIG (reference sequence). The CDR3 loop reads CAWDRGLGITDTQYF. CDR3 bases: TGTGCCTGGGACCGGGGATTGGGAATCACAGATACGCAGTATTTT.